Sequencing of this T cell receptor beta chain was carried out in a study of memory CD4+ T cells and cytomegalovirus serostatus. For the study at large: Healthy Belgian adult donors included about 10 CMV-positive and about two dozen CMV-negative people. Study observations and caveats: About 40% of the roughly 160 known CMV-associated TCRbeta sequences appeared in CD4+ memory. CMV serostatus prediction reached median AUC around 0.94, or 0.89 with US-trained model.

Single viable CD3+CD4+CD8-CD45RO+ cells were sorted as the memory CD4+ T cells. In the authors' methods: After removing out-of-frame reads, 2 million to 2.5 million distinct TCRbeta sequences remained. Generated by immunoSEQ multiplex PCR, the TCRdb table keeps only in-frame clones and is missing some. V and J calls and clone size are given by that table; D and trimming were obtained from the DNA. This sample carries more than 45,000 clones, about 81% of them seen once, and the ten largest clones take more than 1%. Unmatched junction bases numbered 8, after V lost 5 bases and J lost 10 bases. In germline, CDR1 is SGHTA, CDR2 FQGNSA. The CDR3 is made up of 14 amino acids. A word on this clone: Its antigen is currently unknown.

V and J are TRBV7-2 and TRBJ1-6, with 7 bases matching TRBD1. The sequence was obtained from an adult in good health and CMV-seronegative. The sample comprised memory CD4+ T cells from blood. The CDR3 protein is CASSKGQSASPLHF. Written as DNA, the CDR3 is TGTGCCAGCAGCAAGGGACAGTCCGCGTCACCCCTCCACTTT. Using reference TRBV7-2 and TRBJ1-6 for the parts outside the CDR3, the full variable domain is GAGVSQSPSNKVTEKGKDVELRCDPISGHTALYWYRQSLGQGLEFLIYFQGNSAPDKSGLPSDRFSAERTGGSVSTLTIQRTQQEDSAVYLCASSKGQSASPLHFGNGTRLTVT.